A selection of T cell receptor beta chains follows, all from one sample in a study of identical twins. From the 5' RACE reads, TCRdb called clonotypes with MiXCR, one entry per CDR3 protein. The table lists approximately 550,000 distinct CDR3 sequences, under 25% of them singletons. These data also featured in a second study, about yellow fever vaccine responses in identical twins.

The sequencing input was CD4+ T cells sorted from blood. Source of these receptors: a woman between 18 and 29 years old in good health. Each CDR3 is given with its conserved first and last residue. D genes are given only for firm matches. Clone size is given for some rows only: seen once, a few or many times, or a class if the clone is expanded.

d_call: .; clone_size: .; j_call: TRBJ1-5; v_call: TRBV6-5; cdr3_length: 15; cdr3_aa: CASSYSRDSNQPQHF; cdr3_nt: TGTGCCAGCAGTTACTCCAGAGATAGCAATCAGCCCCAGCATTTT
d_call: .; clone_size: few; j_call: TRBJ2-5; v_call: TRBV6-1; cdr3_length: 15; cdr3_aa: CASSPRLGVRETQYF; cdr3_nt: TGTGCCAGCAGTCCCCGCCTAGGGGTAAGGGAGACCCAGTACTTC
d_call: TRBD1; clone_size: few; j_call: TRBJ2-1; v_call: TRBV7-9; cdr3_length: 15; cdr3_aa: CASSPRQGDNNEQFF; cdr3_nt: TGTGCCAGCAGCCCCCGACAGGGGGACAACAATGAGCAGTTCTTC
d_call: TRBD1; clone_size: .; j_call: TRBJ2-5; v_call: TRBV20-1; cdr3_length: 16; cdr3_aa: CSASYNRGRGQETQYF; cdr3_nt: TGCAGTGCTAGCTATAACAGGGGGCGCGGGCAAGAGACCCAGTACTTC
d_call: .; clone_size: .; j_call: TRBJ2-5; v_call: TRBV2; cdr3_length: 14; cdr3_aa: CASSGGTPQETQYF; cdr3_nt: TGTGCCAGCAGTGGAGGGACACCCCAAGAGACCCAGTACTTC
d_call: .; clone_size: few; j_call: TRBJ2-1; v_call: TRBV27; cdr3_length: 16; cdr3_aa: CASSGSGLPLSREQFF; cdr3_nt: TGTGCCAGCAGTGGATCCGGGCTCCCCCTTAGTCGGGAGCAGTTCTTC
d_call: TRBD1; clone_size: .; j_call: TRBJ2-6; v_call: TRBV5-5; cdr3_length: 18; cdr3_aa: CASSLSGTGNSGANVLTF; cdr3_nt: TGTGCCAGCAGCTTGTCCGGGACAGGAAACTCTGGGGCCAACGTCCTGACTTTC
d_call: TRBD2; clone_size: many; j_call: TRBJ2-1; v_call: TRBV24-1; cdr3_length: 17; cdr3_aa: CATSDGTSPSKSNEQFF; cdr3_nt: TGTGCCACCAGTGACGGGACTAGCCCGTCCAAGAGTAATGAGCAGTTCTTC
d_call: .; clone_size: .; j_call: TRBJ2-5; v_call: TRBV12-3/TRBV12-4; cdr3_length: 13; cdr3_aa: CASSPGTAGAQYF; cdr3_nt: TGTGCCAGCAGCCCCGGGACAGCGGGGGCCCAGTACTTC
d_call: TRBD1; clone_size: .; j_call: TRBJ1-4; v_call: TRBV12-3/TRBV12-4; cdr3_length: 12; cdr3_aa: CASSRDSEKLFF; cdr3_nt: TGTGCCAGCAGTCGGGACAGTGAAAAACTGTTTTTT
d_call: TRBD2; clone_size: .; j_call: TRBJ2-7; v_call: TRBV27; cdr3_length: 15; cdr3_aa: CASSGRLAGGNEQYF; cdr3_nt: TGTGCCAGCAGCGGTAGACTAGCGGGAGGTAACGAGCAGTACTTC
d_call: TRBD2; clone_size: few; j_call: TRBJ2-2; v_call: TRBV4-2; cdr3_length: 18; cdr3_aa: CASSQGTSGGKYTGELFF; cdr3_nt: TGTGCCAGCAGCCAAGGGACTAGCGGGGGAAAGTACACCGGGGAGCTGTTTTTT
d_call: TRBD2; clone_size: .; j_call: TRBJ2-1; v_call: TRBV6-1; cdr3_length: 15; cdr3_aa: CATQERGSSYNEQFF; cdr3_nt: TGTGCCACCCAAGAGCGGGGGTCCTCCTACAATGAGCAGTTCTTC
d_call: TRBD2; clone_size: few; j_call: TRBJ2-1; v_call: TRBV9; cdr3_length: 15; cdr3_aa: CASSVSGAGSHEQFF; cdr3_nt: TGTGCCAGCAGCGTAAGCGGGGCCGGCTCACATGAGCAGTTCTTC
d_call: TRBD2; clone_size: .; j_call: TRBJ2-3; v_call: TRBV11-2; cdr3_length: 19; cdr3_aa: CASSSFITKTSGGRDTQYF; cdr3_nt: TGTGCCAGCAGCTCCTTTATTACGAAAACTAGCGGGGGCCGGGATACGCAGTATTTT
d_call: .; clone_size: few; j_call: TRBJ1-1; v_call: TRBV5-1; cdr3_length: 15; cdr3_aa: CASSPEVGGGTEAFF; cdr3_nt: TGCGCCAGCAGCCCCGAGGTTGGCGGCGGCACTGAAGCTTTCTTT
d_call: TRBD1; clone_size: .; j_call: TRBJ2-1; v_call: TRBV7-9; cdr3_length: 15; cdr3_aa: CASSLVGGALNEQFF; cdr3_nt: TGTGCCAGCAGCTTAGTAGGGGGCGCATTGAATGAGCAGTTCTTC
d_call: .; clone_size: few; j_call: TRBJ2-7; v_call: TRBV5-6; cdr3_length: 14; cdr3_aa: CASSLKDSSHEQYF; cdr3_nt: TGTGCCAGCAGCTTGAAGGACAGTAGCCACGAGCAGTACTTC
d_call: TRBD2; clone_size: .; j_call: TRBJ2-1; v_call: TRBV12-3/TRBV12-4; cdr3_length: 12; cdr3_aa: CASSSLAGEQFF; cdr3_nt: TGTGCCAGCAGTTCCCTAGCGGGGGAGCAGTTCTTC
d_call: .; clone_size: many; j_call: TRBJ2-2; v_call: TRBV7-2; cdr3_length: 13; cdr3_aa: CANSRTNTGELFF; cdr3_nt: TGTGCCAACTCCAGAACGAACACCGGGGAGCTGTTTTTT
d_call: TRBD2; clone_size: few; j_call: TRBJ2-3; v_call: TRBV10-3; cdr3_length: 15; cdr3_aa: CATRLAGTSTDTQYF; cdr3_nt: TGTGCCACACGACTAGCGGGGACTAGCACAGATACGCAGTATTTT
d_call: .; clone_size: few; j_call: TRBJ1-4; v_call: TRBV5-1; cdr3_length: 15; cdr3_aa: CASSRGPTRQEKLFF; cdr3_nt: TGCGCCAGCAGCCGAGGGCCCACCCGCCAGGAAAAACTGTTTTTT
d_call: .; clone_size: few; j_call: TRBJ1-5; v_call: TRBV27; cdr3_length: 15; cdr3_aa: CASSSGFNFNQPQHF; cdr3_nt: TGTGCCAGCAGTTCAGGGTTTAATTTCAATCAGCCCCAGCATTTT
d_call: .; clone_size: few; j_call: TRBJ2-1; v_call: TRBV4-2; cdr3_length: 11; cdr3_aa: CASGSRAEQFF; cdr3_nt: TGTGCCAGCGGCTCAAGGGCAGAGCAGTTCTTC
d_call: TRBD2; clone_size: .; j_call: TRBJ2-1; v_call: TRBV3-1; cdr3_length: 18; cdr3_aa: CASSRPPVLRGGFNEQFF; cdr3_nt: TGTGCCAGCAGCCGCCCCCCCGTCCTCCGCGGGGGGTTCAATGAGCAGTTCTTC
d_call: TRBD1; clone_size: .; j_call: TRBJ1-1; v_call: TRBV20-1; cdr3_length: 10; cdr3_aa: CSAIDRVAFF; cdr3_nt: TGCAGTGCCATAGACAGGGTGGCTTTCTTT
d_call: TRBD2; clone_size: .; j_call: TRBJ2-3; v_call: TRBV7-9; cdr3_length: 15; cdr3_aa: CASSSTSGSWSTQYF; cdr3_nt: TGTGCCAGCAGCTCTACTAGCGGGAGTTGGTCGACGCAGTATTTT
d_call: .; clone_size: .; j_call: TRBJ2-1; v_call: TRBV24-1; cdr3_length: 14; cdr3_aa: CATSDSGMGNEQFF; cdr3_nt: TGTGCCACCAGTGATTCCGGGATGGGGAATGAGCAGTTCTTC
d_call: TRBD2; clone_size: .; j_call: TRBJ2-5; v_call: TRBV12-5; cdr3_length: 17; cdr3_aa: CASGLVTTSGSKETQYF; cdr3_nt: TGTGCTAGTGGTTTGGTTACCACTAGCGGGAGTAAAGAGACCCAGTACTTC
d_call: TRBD2; clone_size: few; j_call: TRBJ2-3; v_call: TRBV7-6; cdr3_length: 16; cdr3_aa: CASSLALGRVTDTQYF; cdr3_nt: TGTGCCAGCAGCTTAGCTCTCGGGAGGGTCACAGATACGCAGTATTTT
d_call: .; clone_size: few; j_call: TRBJ1-5; v_call: TRBV10-3; cdr3_length: 14; cdr3_aa: CAISDSRSNQPQHF; cdr3_nt: TGTGCCATCAGTGACAGCCGAAGCAATCAGCCCCAGCATTTT
d_call: TRBD1; clone_size: .; j_call: TRBJ1-4; v_call: TRBV4-1; cdr3_length: 15; cdr3_aa: CASSSRTGFTEKLFF; cdr3_nt: TGCGCCAGCAGCTCCCGGACAGGTTTTACTGAAAAACTGTTTTTT
d_call: .; clone_size: few; j_call: TRBJ2-2; v_call: TRBV11-2; cdr3_length: 15; cdr3_aa: CASSLSVKGGGELFF; cdr3_nt: TGTGCCAGCAGCTTATCCGTGAAGGGAGGCGGGGAGCTGTTTTTT
d_call: .; clone_size: once; j_call: TRBJ2-5; v_call: TRBV6-1; cdr3_length: 12; cdr3_aa: CASETITETQYF; cdr3_nt: TGTGCCAGCGAAACTATCACGGAGACCCAGTACTTC
d_call: .; clone_size: few; j_call: TRBJ1-3; v_call: TRBV12-3/TRBV12-4; cdr3_length: 15; cdr3_aa: CASSHGRDSGNTIYF; cdr3_nt: TGTGCCAGCAGCCATGGACGGGACTCTGGAAACACCATATATTTT
d_call: TRBD2; clone_size: .; j_call: TRBJ2-3; v_call: TRBV12-3/TRBV12-4; cdr3_length: 14; cdr3_aa: CASRLSGTTDTQYF; cdr3_nt: TGTGCCAGCAGGTTAAGCGGGACCACAGATACGCAGTATTTT
d_call: .; clone_size: once; j_call: TRBJ1-2; v_call: TRBV12-3/TRBV12-4; cdr3_length: 14; cdr3_aa: CASSLSNNQRGYTF; cdr3_nt: TGTGCCAGCAGTCTTTCGAACAACCAGAGGGGCTACACCTTC
d_call: .; clone_size: .; j_call: TRBJ2-1; v_call: TRBV6-5; cdr3_length: 17; cdr3_aa: CASSYSSLVLGANEQFF; cdr3_nt: TGTGCCAGCAGTTACTCGTCTCTAGTTTTGGGGGCCAATGAGCAGTTCTTC
d_call: TRBD1; clone_size: .; j_call: TRBJ2-2; v_call: TRBV24-1; cdr3_length: 17; cdr3_aa: CATSDIFSTGVTGELFF; cdr3_nt: TGTGCCACCAGTGATATCTTTTCCACAGGGGTTACCGGGGAGCTGTTTTTT
d_call: .; clone_size: few; j_call: TRBJ2-1; v_call: TRBV20-1; cdr3_length: 15; cdr3_aa: CSATQWDISYNEQFF; cdr3_nt: TGCAGTGCGACCCAGTGGGACATCTCCTACAATGAGCAGTTCTTC
d_call: .; clone_size: few; j_call: TRBJ1-5; v_call: TRBV10-3; cdr3_length: 16; cdr3_aa: CAISESLAGSGQPQHF; cdr3_nt: TGTGCCATCAGTGAGTCTTTGGCAGGTTCGGGTCAGCCCCAGCATTTT
d_call: TRBD1; clone_size: .; j_call: TRBJ2-2; v_call: TRBV10-3; cdr3_length: 14; cdr3_aa: CASGQGGTPGELFF; cdr3_nt: TGTGCCAGTGGACAGGGCGGGACACCCGGGGAGCTGTTTTTT
d_call: TRBD1; clone_size: few; j_call: TRBJ2-7; v_call: TRBV20-1; cdr3_length: 15; cdr3_aa: CSARDATGGSNEQYF; cdr3_nt: TGCAGTGCTAGAGATGCGACAGGGGGGTCCAACGAGCAGTACTTC
d_call: .; clone_size: .; j_call: TRBJ2-7; v_call: TRBV19; cdr3_length: 15; cdr3_aa: CASSIDGISSYEQYF; cdr3_nt: TGTGCCAGTAGTATAGACGGCATTAGCTCCTACGAGCAGTACTTC
d_call: .; clone_size: few; j_call: TRBJ1-5; v_call: TRBV10-3; cdr3_length: 13; cdr3_aa: CAISERSGQPQHF; cdr3_nt: TGTGCCATCAGCGAACGGTCAGGTCAGCCCCAGCATTTT
d_call: .; clone_size: .; j_call: TRBJ1-6; v_call: TRBV6-1; cdr3_length: 15; cdr3_aa: CASSTGRLYNSPLHF; cdr3_nt: TGTGCCAGCAGTACGGGACGGCTATATAATTCACCCCTCCACTTT